Following are 20 T cell receptor beta chains from one sample sequenced in a study of blood T cells in healthy people across ages. A second PCR, run for roughly 7 to 12 cycles, used a sample-barcoded 5' primer plus a J-beta primer mix. TCRdb itself ran the 5' RACE reads through MiXCR, one entry per CDR3 protein. The sample lists around 700,000 distinct CDR3 sequences, about 25% occurring once. Separately, the same data were catalogued under a study of T cells of mothers and their children.

Sequenced material: blood. These receptors came from a boy younger than 18 in good health.

The chain combines TRBV20-1 with TRBJ2-5, with D possibly matching TRBD2 (6 bases). The CDR3 has 15 amino acids. Trimming left V 1 base short and J 0 bases short, with 12 bases between. The germline V gene has CDR1 DFQATT and CDR2 SNEGSKA (reference sequence). The CDR3 coding sequence is TGCAGTGCTAGAGGGGTAGCGGAGTACCAAGAGACCCAGTACTTC. This gives the protein CSARGVAEYQETQYF.

This clonotype was seen more than once but under ten times. The chain uses TRBV12-3 or TRBV12-4 and TRBJ2-5; 8 bases fit TRBD2. V lost 6 bases, J lost 5 bases, and 8 bases stayed unmatched. The CDR3 is 14 amino acids. The CDR3 here is CASSISGIRETQYF. The CDR3 coding sequence is TGTGCCAGCAGCATTAGCGGGATTAGGGAGACCCAGTACTTC.

The gene calls are TRBV7-9 and TRBJ1-1; D is undetermined. The CDR3 sequence is 13 residues long. From germline, CDR1 is SEHNR and CDR2 FQNEAQ (reference sequence). Trimming shortened V by 1 base and J by 3 bases, and 6 bases separated the two germline ends. CDR3 in amino acids: CASSLGPYTEAFF. The CDR3 DNA reads as TGTGCCAGCAGCTTAGGGCCCTACACTGAAGCTTTCTTT.

The V call is TRBV4-2, the J call TRBJ2-1; TRBD2 agrees at 10 bases. The J segment lost 10 bases and the V segment lost 0 bases, leaving 9 bases of the junction unmatched. CDR3 length: 16 amino acids. Germline values: CDR1 LGHNA, CDR2 YNFKEQ. This CDR3 is CASSQDASSGSREQFF. Here the CDR3 DNA reads TGTGCCAGCAGCCAAGATGCGTCTAGCGGGAGTCGGGAGCAGTTCTTC.

V usage is TRBV29-1 and J usage is TRBJ2-3; 8 bases are a match to TRBD2. J lost 2 bases, V lost 6 bases, and 10 bases had no gene match. Germline CDR1 is SQVTM and CDR2 is ANQGSEA. This CDR3 has 15 amino acids. Written as DNA, the CDR3 is TGCAGCGTGGAGGGGGTAGCGGGGATCACAGATACGCAGTATTTT. Protein product: CSVEGVAGITDTQYF.

The rearrangement links TRBV4-2 to TRBJ2-1; the D call may be TRBD1 or TRBD2 (5 bases each). Near its end, the DNA agrees better with TRBJ2-7, so the J call may be wrong. In germline, CDR1 is LGHNA, CDR2 YNFKEQ. This CDR3 has 13 residues. For the CDR3, the DNA is TGTGCCAGCAGCCCCTTTTTGGGGGACGAGCAGTACTTC. Protein sequence: CASSPFLGDEQYF.

This clonotype was found a few times. The chain links TRBV9 to TRBJ2-2; perhaps TRBD2 as D (6 bases). Germline-derived CDR1 and CDR2 are SGDLS and YYNGEE. Trimming cost V 5 bases and J 3 bases, with 11 bases left between them. This CDR3 contains 14 residues. Here the CDR3 reads CASRAPGDTGELFF. The CDR3 region has the DNA TGTGCCAGCAGAGCTCCGGGGGACACCGGGGAGCTGTTTTTT.

This clonotype was detected a few times. V is TRBV28 and J is TRBJ2-2; tentative D call: TRBD1 (5 bases). This CDR3 region has 13 residues. Looked up from germline, CDR1 is MDHEN and CDR2 is SYDVKM. V lost 10 bases, J lost 6 bases, and 15 bases lay in between. The CDR3 sequence is CATVSSGSGELFF. DNA for the CDR3: TGTGCCACCGTTTCCTCAGGGTCCGGGGAGCTGTTTTTT.

The chain has TRBV18 and TRBJ2-5; tentative D call: TRBD2 (6 bases). The J call may not be correct, given that the DNA end is closer to TRBJ2-1. The CDR3 has 14 amino acids. CDR1 and CDR2 (germline): KGHSH, LQKENI. The CDR3 nucleotides read TGTGCCAGCTCACCCCCGGACGGCGGGGAGACCCAGTTCTTC. The encoded protein is CASSPPDGGETQFF.

The chain has TRBV20-1 and TRBJ2-5; weak D call: TRBD1 (6 bases). The CDR3 consists of 15 residues. Germline assignment: CDR1 DFQATT and CDR2 SNEGSKA (reference sequence). Trimming stripped 4 bases from V and 3 bases from J, with 18 bases between. The CDR3: CSATPRDNLKETQYF. Written as DNA, the CDR3 is TGCAGTGCTACACCCCGGGACAACTTAAAAGAGACCCAGTACTTC.

This clonotype was seen a handful of times. The chain combines TRBV14 with TRBJ1-1, with D unresolved. The V gene lost 0 bases and the J gene lost 11 bases, with 10 bases spanning the gap. In germline, CDR1 is SGHDN, CDR2 FVKESK. The CDR3 consists of 12 residues. CDR3 coding DNA: TGTGCCAGCAGCCAAGATATGATACGGGCTTTCTTT. It translates to CASSQDMIRAFF.

The table lists this clonotype with a few counts. The rearrangement uses TRBV3-1 and TRBJ2-5; weak D call: TRBD2 (6 bases). Germline CDR1 and CDR2: LGHDT and YNNKEL (reference sequence). Trimming took 2 bases from V and 7 from J, leaving 8 bases between them. The CDR3 extends over 12 amino acids. The CDR3 loop reads CASSQPGVTQYF. The CDR3 region has the DNA TGTGCCAGCAGCCAACCGGGAGTGACCCAGTACTTC.

The V and J genes are TRBV12-2 and TRBJ2-2; TRBD2 is taken as the D call from the table, unchecked against the DNA. TRBV12-2 is a listed pseudogene. There are 16 residues in the CDR3. The DNA for the CDR3 is TGTGCAAGTCGCTTATTACCGACTAGTAACACCGGGGAGCTGTTTTTT. Amino acids: CASRLLPTSNTGELFF.

This clonotype came up a few times. The V call is TRBV4-1, the J call TRBJ2-5; 14 bases are shared with TRBD2. The CDR3 contains 19 residues. Germline V gene data show CDR1 as MGHRA and CDR2 as YSYEKL. V lost 1 base and J lost 4; bases outside the gene matches: 11. This chain's CDR3 is CASSQGRLAGGPRRETQYF. In nucleotides, the CDR3 is TGCGCCAGCAGCCAAGGACGACTAGCGGGAGGGCCAAGGAGAGAGACCCAGTACTTC.

This clonotype was seen only a few times. The chain links TRBV29-1 to TRBJ2-3; the match to TRBD1 covers 8 bases. The J segment lost 4 bases and the V segment lost 6 bases, leaving 6 bases of the junction unmatched. From germline, CDR1 is SQVTM and CDR2 ANQGSEA. The CDR3 extends over 13 amino acids. The DNA for the CDR3 is TGCAGCGTGCGACAGGGACAGGCAGATACGCAGTATTTT. Its translation is CSVRQGQADTQYF.

The chain couples TRBV11-2 to TRBJ2-5; D possibly matches TRBD1 or TRBD2 (5 bases each). The J call may not be correct, given that the DNA end is closer to TRBJ2-7. The CDR3 is made up of 15 amino acids. The V gene's germline CDR1 is SGHAT and CDR2 FQNNGV. The CDR3 coding sequence is TGTGCCAGCAGCTCCCGGGACCGATCTAACTACGAGCAGTACTTC. Amino acids: CASSSRDRSNYEQYF.

This clonotype was recorded at least ten times. The V gene is TRBV3-1, the J gene TRBJ2-1; 9 nucleotides align to TRBD2. The J call is in doubt because the DNA end fits TRBJ2-5 better. CDR3 size: 14 residues. Germline V gene sequence: CDR1 LGHDT, CDR2 YNNKEL (reference sequence). The CDR3: CASTPGLAVETQYF. CDR3 nucleotides: TGTGCCAGCACCCCGGGACTAGCCGTGGAGACCCAGTACTTC.

This clonotype was seen at least ten times. The chain links TRBV29-1 to TRBJ1-1; D is uncertain. This CDR3 is 13 amino acids long. V gave up 3 bases and J gave up 0 bases, with 8 bases separating them. Germline-derived CDR1 and CDR2 are SQVTM and ANQGSEA. The CDR3 bases are TGCAGCGTTGACAAGGGATTGAACACTGAAGCTTTCTTT. Residues: CSVDKGLNTEAFF.

J is TRBJ2-5 and V is TRBV5-1; 9 bases match TRBD2. CDR1 is SGHRS, CDR2 YFSETQ, per germline. CDR3 length equals 15 residues. The junction had 7 bases not matched to a gene; V was cut back by 4 bases and J by 3 bases. In DNA, the CDR3 is TGCGCCAGCAGCCCTAGGGCTAGCGGGGAAGAGACCCAGTACTTC. As protein: CASSPRASGEETQYF.

This clonotype was seen only a few times. This chain uses TRBV12-3 or TRBV12-4 with TRBJ2-5, with TRBD1 matching over 9 bases. CDR3 length: 13 residues. The V and J ends lost 6 bases and 3 bases, in that order; junction bases with no gene match: 2. The CDR3 reads CASSGQGKETQYF. CDR3 nucleotide sequence: TGTGCCAGCAGCGGACAGGGGAAAGAGACCCAGTACTTC.